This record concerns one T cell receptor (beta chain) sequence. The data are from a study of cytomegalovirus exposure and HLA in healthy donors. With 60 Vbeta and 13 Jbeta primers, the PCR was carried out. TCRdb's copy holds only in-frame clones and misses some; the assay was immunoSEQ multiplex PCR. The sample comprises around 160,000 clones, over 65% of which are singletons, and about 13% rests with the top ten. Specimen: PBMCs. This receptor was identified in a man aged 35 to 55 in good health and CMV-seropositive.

This chain's CDR3 is CASSLFASGVTDTQYF. CDR3 in DNA: TGTGCCAGCAGCTTATTCGCTAGCGGCGTCACAGATACGCAGTATTTT. This sequence joins TRBV7-3 and TRBJ2-3, with TRBD2 matching 7 bases. Germline V gene sequence: CDR1 SGHTA, CDR2 FQGTGA. V dropped 2 bases and J dropped 2; count of bases not matched to a gene: 7. The CDR3 spans 16 residues.